This T cell receptor beta chain was recovered during a study of cytomegalovirus exposure and HLA in healthy donors. Primers: 60 Vbeta forward and 13 Jbeta reverse. TCRdb keeps only in-frame clones here, not all; method: immunoSEQ multiplex PCR. Its table lists just over 80,000 clones. Trimming pared 0 bases from V and 4 bases from J, leaving 7 bases between. There are 14 residues in the CDR3. Germline V lookup: CDR1 MGHRA, CDR2 YSYEKL. Findings and limits, study-wide: Across donors, most TCRs were seen rarely, yet some public ones were widespread. In a later analysis, common viral pathogens appeared linked to several of the most significant clusters. The authors assumed roughly uniform sequencing depth across donors for presence/absence analyses. Later analysis identified a missense DCLRE1C variant that was linked to TCR beta V- and J-gene trimming.

For this clone: No antigen is known for it.

The sample taken for sequencing was PBMCs. J is TRBJ2-1 and V is TRBV4-1; D not resolved. The source is a woman aged 25 to 45 in good health and CMV-seronegative. The CDR3 loop is CASSQDSVYNEQFF. CDR3 coding DNA: TGCGCCAGCAGCCAAGATTCCGTTTACAATGAGCAGTTCTTC.